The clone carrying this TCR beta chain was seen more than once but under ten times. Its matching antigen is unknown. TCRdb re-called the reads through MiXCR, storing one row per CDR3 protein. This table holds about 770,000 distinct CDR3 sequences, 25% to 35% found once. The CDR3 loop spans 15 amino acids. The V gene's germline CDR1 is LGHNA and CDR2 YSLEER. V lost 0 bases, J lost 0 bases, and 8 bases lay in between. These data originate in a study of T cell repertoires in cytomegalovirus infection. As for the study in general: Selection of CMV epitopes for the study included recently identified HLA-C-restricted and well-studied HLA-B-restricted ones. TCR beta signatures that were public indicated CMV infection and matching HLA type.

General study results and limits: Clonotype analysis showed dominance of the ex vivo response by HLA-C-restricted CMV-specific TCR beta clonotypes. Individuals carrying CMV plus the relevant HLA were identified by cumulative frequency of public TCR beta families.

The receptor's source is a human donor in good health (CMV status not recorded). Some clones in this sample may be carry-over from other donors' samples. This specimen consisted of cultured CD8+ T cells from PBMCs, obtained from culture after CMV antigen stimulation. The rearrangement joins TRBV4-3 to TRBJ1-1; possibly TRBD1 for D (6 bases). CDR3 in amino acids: CASSQDGQMNTEAFF. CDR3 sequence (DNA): TGCGCCAGCAGCCAAGATGGACAGATGAACACTGAAGCTTTCTTT.